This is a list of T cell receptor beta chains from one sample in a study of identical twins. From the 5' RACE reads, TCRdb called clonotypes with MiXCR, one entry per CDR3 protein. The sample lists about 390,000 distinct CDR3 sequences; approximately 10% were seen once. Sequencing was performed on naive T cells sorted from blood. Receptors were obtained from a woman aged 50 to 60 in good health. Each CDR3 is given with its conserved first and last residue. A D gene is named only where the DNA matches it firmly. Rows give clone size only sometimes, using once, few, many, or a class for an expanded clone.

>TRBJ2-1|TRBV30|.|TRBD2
CAWSAISGLGHNEQFF
TGTGCCTGGAGTGCTATTTCCGGACTAGGCCACAATGAGCAGTTCTTC
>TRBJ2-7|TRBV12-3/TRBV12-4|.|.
CASSRLTSEQYF
TGTGCCAGCAGTCGCCTGACTAGTGAGCAGTACTTC
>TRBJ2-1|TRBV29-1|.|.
CSVDASLQGEQFF
TGCAGCGTTGACGCTAGTTTACAAGGGGAGCAGTTCTTC
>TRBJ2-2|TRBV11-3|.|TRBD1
CASRRRDRSPRYPNTGELFF
TGTGCCAGCAGACGCCGGGACAGAAGCCCCAGATACCCGAACACCGGGGAGCTGTTTTTT
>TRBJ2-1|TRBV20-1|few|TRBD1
CSASPGQVYNEQFF
TGCAGTGCTAGTCCGGGACAGGTATACAATGAGCAGTTCTTC
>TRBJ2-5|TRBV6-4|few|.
CASSDGPGETQYF
TGTGCCAGCAGTGACGGCCCAGGGGAGACCCAGTACTTC
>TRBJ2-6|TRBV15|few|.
CATSRDPRSGANVLTF
TGTGCCACCAGCAGAGATCCCCGCTCTGGGGCCAACGTCCTGACTTTC
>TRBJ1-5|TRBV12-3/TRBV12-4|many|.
CASRGSNQPQHF
TGTGCCAGCAGGGGTAGCAATCAGCCCCAGCATTTT
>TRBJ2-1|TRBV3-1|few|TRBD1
CASSQVRWDRVNEQFF
TGTGCCAGCAGCCAAGTAAGATGGGACAGGGTAAATGAGCAGTTCTTC
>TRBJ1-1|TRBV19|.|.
CASMGGPTEAFF
TGTGCCAGTATGGGAGGACCCACTGAAGCTTTCTTT
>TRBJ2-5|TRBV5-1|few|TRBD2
CASSLGVLAAGEETQYF
TGCGCCAGCAGCTTGGGAGTACTAGCGGCCGGCGAAGAGACCCAGTACTTC
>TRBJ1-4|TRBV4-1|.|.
CASSQGLTEKLFF
TGCGCCAGCAGCCAAGGACTGACTGAAAAACTGTTTTTT
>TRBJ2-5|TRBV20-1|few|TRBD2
CSASPFGTSGGGQGQYF
TGCAGTGCTAGCCCCTTCGGGACTAGCGGGGGAGGTCAGGGCCAGTACTTC
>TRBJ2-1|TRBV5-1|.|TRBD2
CASSLELAGGKQFF
TGCGCCAGCAGCTTGGAGCTAGCGGGAGGGAAGCAGTTCTTC
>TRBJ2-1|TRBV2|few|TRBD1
CASTAGTVNNEQFF
TGTGCCAGCACCGCCGGGACAGTTAACAATGAGCAGTTCTTC
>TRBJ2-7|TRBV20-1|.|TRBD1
CSARTGVSYEQYF
TGCAGTGCTAGGACAGGGGTCTCCTACGAGCAGTACTTC
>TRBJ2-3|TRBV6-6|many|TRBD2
CASSYTQRGGRDTQYF
TGTGCCAGCAGTTACACCCAGCGGGGGGGCCGCGATACGCAGTATTTT
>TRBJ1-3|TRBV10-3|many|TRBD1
CAISEPRGLGNTIYF
TGTGCCATCAGTGAGCCGAGGGGGCTCGGAAACACCATATATTTT
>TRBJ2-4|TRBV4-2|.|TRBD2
CASSQRGGDIQYF
TGTGCCAGCAGCCAACGTGGGGGGGACATTCAGTACTTC
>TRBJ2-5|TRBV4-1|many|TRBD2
CASSQPGTSGRAEETQYF
TGCGCCAGCAGCCAACCTGGGACTAGCGGGAGGGCCGAGGAGACCCAGTACTTC
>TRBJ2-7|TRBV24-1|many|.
CATSDEPGHGSSYEQYF
TGTGCCACCAGTGATGAGCCGGGACACGGCAGCTCCTACGAGCAGTACTTC
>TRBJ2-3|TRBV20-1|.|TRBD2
CSARLAGGPLTDTQYF
TGCAGTGCTAGATTAGCGGGAGGGCCTTTGACAGATACGCAGTATTTT
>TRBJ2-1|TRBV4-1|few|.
CASSQVLDSWTLMVF
TGCGCCAGCAGCCAGGTTCTTGATAGCTGGACCCTGATGGTCTTC
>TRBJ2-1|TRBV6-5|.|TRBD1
CASSPRDRSQFF
TGTGCCAGCAGTCCCCGGGACAGGAGTCAGTTCTTC
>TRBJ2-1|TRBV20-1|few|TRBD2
CSARDGSGRRAYNEQFF
TGCAGTGCTAGAGATGGTAGCGGGAGGCGCGCCTACAATGAGCAGTTCTTC